In its sample, the clone carrying this T cell receptor beta chain was seen many times. The read halts 3 residues ahead of the CDR3 end, with the missing end drawn from the germline J gene. TCRdb keeps only in-frame clones here, not all; method: immunoSEQ multiplex PCR. This sample has about 37,000 clones, each found more than once. This entry comes from a study of T cell clonality in common variable immunodeficiency. The ends were cut back, 3 bases at V and 2 bases at J, with 4 bases in the middle. Germline CDR1 is DFQATT and CDR2 is SNEGSKA (reference sequence). The CDR3 is 11 amino acids. The sequencing sample was made of peripheral blood mononuclear cells. The chain recombines TRBV20-1 with TRBJ1-1; D remains unclear. This clonotype was sampled from a person aged 18 to 70 in good health. This CDR3 is CSASKNTEAFF. The sequenced part of the CDR3 DNA is TGCAGTGCTAGTAAAAACACTGAA.